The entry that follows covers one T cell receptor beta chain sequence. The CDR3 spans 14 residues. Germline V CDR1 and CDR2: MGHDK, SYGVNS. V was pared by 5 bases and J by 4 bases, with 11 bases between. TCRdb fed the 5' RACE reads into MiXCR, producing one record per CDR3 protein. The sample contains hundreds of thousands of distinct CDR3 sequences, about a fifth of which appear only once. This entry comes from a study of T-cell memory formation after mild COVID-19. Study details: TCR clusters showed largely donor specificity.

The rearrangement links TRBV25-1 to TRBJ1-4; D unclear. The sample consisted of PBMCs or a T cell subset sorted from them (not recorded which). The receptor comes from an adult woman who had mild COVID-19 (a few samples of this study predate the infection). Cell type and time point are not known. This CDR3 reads CASSHGSLNEKLFF. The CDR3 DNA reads TGTGCCAGCAGTCATGGGTCCCTTAATGAAAAACTGTTTTTT. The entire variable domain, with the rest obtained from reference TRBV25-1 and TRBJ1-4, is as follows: EADIYQTPRYLVIGTGKKITLECSQTMGHDKMYWYQQDPGMELHLIHYSYGVNSTEKGDLSSESTVSRIRTEHFPLTLESARPSHTSQYLCASSHGSLNEKLFFGSGTQLSVL.